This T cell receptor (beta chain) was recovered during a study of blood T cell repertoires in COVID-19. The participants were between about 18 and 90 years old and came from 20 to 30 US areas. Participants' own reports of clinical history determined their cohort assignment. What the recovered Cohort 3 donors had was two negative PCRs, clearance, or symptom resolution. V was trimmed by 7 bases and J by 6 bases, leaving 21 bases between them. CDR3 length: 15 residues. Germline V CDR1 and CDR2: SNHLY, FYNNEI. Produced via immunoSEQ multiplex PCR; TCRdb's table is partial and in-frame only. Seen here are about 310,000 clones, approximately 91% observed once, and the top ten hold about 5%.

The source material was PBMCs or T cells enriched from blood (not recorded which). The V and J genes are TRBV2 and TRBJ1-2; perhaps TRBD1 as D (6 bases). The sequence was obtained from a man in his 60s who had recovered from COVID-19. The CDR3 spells CASTLHPQGGNGYTF. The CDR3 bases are TGTGCCAGCACCCTACACCCACAGGGAGGGAATGGCTACACCTTC.